This section outlines one TCR beta chain sequence together with its context. Seattle participants joined during active infection and were tracked over time. The V end lost 1 base, the J end lost 2 bases, and 15 bases lay between the germline ends. The germline CDR1 and CDR2 sequences are SGHRS and YFSETQ. The CDR3 is 16 residues long. This specimen comes from a study of blood T cell repertoires in COVID-19. Study summary: Whether acute or convalescent, the COVID-19 samples came from the United States, Italy and Spain. PBMCs, B-cell-depleted T cells, or T cells were the source of the cDNA or gDNA that made up the material.

TCRdb's table, derived via immunoSEQ multiplex PCR, lists solely in-frame clones and lacks some. This table holds around 320,000 clones, around 92% found once. The specimen sequenced was peripheral blood. The receptor was derived from a woman aged 25 to 39 with COVID-19, enrolled during active disease. The J gene is TRBJ1-1, the V gene TRBV5-1, with D maybe TRBD1 (5 bases). CDR3 DNA: TGCGCCAGCAGCTTGCGGGGGATCGGGCAAAACACTGAAGCTTTCTTT. This sequence encodes CASSLRGIGQNTEAFF.